This T cell receptor beta chain comes out of a study of cytomegalovirus exposure and HLA in healthy donors. Findings and caveats of the study: Certain indistinguishable V segments, among them TRBV6-2 and TRBV6-3, were excluded. In an earlier analysis, most TCR beta V segments were productive about 87% or about 30% of the time.

The study ran its PCR with 60 Vbeta and 13 Jbeta primers. Generated by immunoSEQ multiplex PCR, the TCRdb table keeps only in-frame clones and is missing some. The table lists 150,000 to 200,000 clones, around 84% of them singletons. Trimming cost V 5 bases and J 7 bases; bases outside gene matches: 10. This CDR3 region has 14 residues. CDR1 and CDR2 from the germline V gene are SGHTA and FQGNSA. A word on this clone: Its antigen is undetermined.

The genes are TRBV7-2 and TRBJ2-7; 8 bases are shared with TRBD1. This clonotype was obtained from a woman younger than 30 in good health and CMV-seronegative. Sequenced material: PBMCs. DNA of the CDR3: TGTGCCAGCAGCACCCGGACAGGGCGGGCTGAGCAGTACTTC. Encoded protein: CASSTRTGRAEQYF.